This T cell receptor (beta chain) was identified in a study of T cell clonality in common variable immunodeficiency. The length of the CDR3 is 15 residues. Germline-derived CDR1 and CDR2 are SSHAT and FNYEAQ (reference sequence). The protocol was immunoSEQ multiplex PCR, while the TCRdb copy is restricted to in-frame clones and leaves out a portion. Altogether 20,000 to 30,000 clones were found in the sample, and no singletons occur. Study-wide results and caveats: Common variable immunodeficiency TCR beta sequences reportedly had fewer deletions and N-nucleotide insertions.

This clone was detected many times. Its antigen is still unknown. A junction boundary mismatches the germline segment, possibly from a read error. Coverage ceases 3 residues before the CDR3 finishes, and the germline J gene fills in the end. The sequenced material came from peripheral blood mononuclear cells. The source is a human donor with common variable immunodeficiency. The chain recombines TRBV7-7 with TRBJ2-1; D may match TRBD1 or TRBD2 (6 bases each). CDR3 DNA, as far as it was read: TGTGCTAGCAGCTTAGATTACAGGGAGGAGAATGAG. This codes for CASSLDYREENE. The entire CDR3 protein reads CASSLDYREENEQFF.